This TCR beta chain was recovered during a study of cytomegalovirus exposure and HLA in healthy donors (dated by TCRdb to about 2017). Some background on the complete study: An earlier analysis of about 560 of the donors reported 276 Gb of sequence data and roughly 120 million unique TCR beta sequences obtained from around 170 million T cells. Along with the roughly 700-subject first cohort, a separate validation cohort of over a hundred different subjects was used. HLA typing included class I and class II loci at four-digit resolution. Rather than drawing on any new phenotypic data, the later analysis identified candidate immune exposures from TCR beta sequences and the way those sequences occurred across donors. The aim of the study was to test whether cataloging public T cell receptors could identify signatures of past pathogen exposure. The number of typed donors differed by locus: about 620-640 for A, B, C, DRB1 and DQB1; about 520 for DQA1; approximately 610 for DPA1; and around 450 for DPB1. The genetic ancestry cluster associated with self-reported Caucasian donors included over 80% of the roughly 400 genotyped donors. Every repertoire in the discovery cohort had been generated on one and the same sequencing platform. To predict cytomegalovirus infection status, the study brought together high-throughput TCR immunosequencing, statistical association of individual TCRs with disease status, and machine learning. Because of strong linkage in the cohort, roughly five DR-DQ haplotypes were treated as single units for association and clustering. A later analysis re-analyzed previously published TCR beta repertoires from roughly 600 donors and added high-resolution HLA genotyping to study TCR occurrence patterns. In a later genetic analysis, genome-wide SNP genotypes for about 65% of the 666 donors were used, and that subset was treated as a discovery cohort. An early release that covered approximately 600 HLA-typed donors contained about 300 gigabases of sequencing data and around 80 million unique TCR sequences. Among under 450 genotyped donors of the cohort, an average of approximately 250,000 unique TCR beta nucleotide sequences were sequenced per donor, 15% to 20% of them non-productive. Donor age, sex, ethnicity and CMV serostatus were compiled together with the repertoire data. To decide whether each TCR beta V gene segment behaved as functional or pseudogenic, an earlier analysis of 587 of the donors relied on high-throughput TCR beta sequencing. The study used immunosequencing to profile the T cell repertoires of approximately 690 subjects and linked those repertoires to cytomegalovirus serostatus.

Library preparation used the immunoSEQ multiplex PCR assay. For the multiplex PCR, a mixture combining 60 forward primers for TCR Vbeta segments and 13 reverse primers for TCR Jbeta segments was used. The CDR3 region of rearranged TCR beta genes was amplified from genomic DNA by a multiplex PCR assay. The amplified TCR beta libraries were sequenced on the Illumina HiSeq System as 87-base-pair reads. Under the source paper's analysis protocol: In a later analysis, tens of millions of unique TCR beta chains were counted across the 690 or so repertoires, and roughly 10 million of these chains were shared by at least two donors. Raw reads were error-corrected and collapsed into unique sequences with a nearest-neighbor algorithm that merged closely related sequences to remove PCR and sequencing errors. V, D and J gene segments were assigned by aligning CDR3 sequences to IMGT reference sequences. For a sequence to be retained, a match of at least six nucleotides was required to both a V gene segment and a J gene segment. Rearrangements were called productive when the CDR3 lacked stop codons and stayed in frame with V and J; all others were non-productive. CDR3 was defined according to IMGT convention as the region running from the second conserved V-encoded cysteine to the conserved J-encoded phenylalanine. The earlier analysis of approximately 500 of the donors excluded sequences that lacked an unambiguous match to a single V gene segment. An earlier analysis of 550 to 650 of the donors classified V segments as functional when productive rearrangements were above 56.7% and as segregating when the standard deviation between donors was above 5%. To diagnose cytomegalovirus status from the catalog of TCR beta chain sequences, a statistical classification framework was built. In a later analysis, V and J genes were assigned by comparing TCR nucleotide sequences against IMGT/GENE-DB human TR gene sequences. The TCRdist pipeline was used in a later analysis to assign CDR3 sequences and most-parsimonious VDJ recombination scenarios. A later analysis defined each TCR beta chain by its CDR3 amino acid sequence plus V-gene family, and excluded reads lacking a unique V-gene family. A later analysis removed roughly 590 highly shared, low-generation-probability nucleotide sequences to deal with suspected cross-contamination and a sequencing artifact. In a later analysis, a clonal expansion index for each public chain was calculated from normalized within-repertoire ranks of inferred template counts. In a later analysis, generation probabilities were computed using a VDJ recombination model fitted to out-of-frame rearrangements, and the results were checked against IGoR. A later analysis scored TCR-TCR, TCR-HLA and TCR-CMV co-occurrence with hypergeometric tests, applying a repertoire-size bias correction to TCR pairs. A later analysis estimated false discovery rates by permuting HLA or CMV assignments 20 times. In a later analysis, co-occurring TCRs were grouped with DBSCAN, and TCRdist sequence similarity was added when clustering was performed within HLA-allele-positive subsets. Repertoires with fewer than 30,000 or more than 120,000 public chains, plus five repertoires with anomalous nucleotide sharing, were excluded from co-occurrence clustering. The immuneACCESS repertoire file appears here via TCRdb, limited to in-frame rearrangements. These files lack a portion of the clones; in checked studies, under half of the deficit traces to unresolved V genes, and the cause of the others is not known. V and J calls and clone size are copied from that table; D and trimming were computed from the DNA. The table for this sample lists 200,000 or so clones; around three quarters of them were counted only once. Of the sample, about 14% falls within the top ten clones.

Including cysteine and phenylalanine, the CDR3 has 16 amino acids. Only the CDR3 DNA is retained, 48 bases long and in frame from the first base. V loses 4 bases at its end and J loses 9 bases; junction bases beyond the gene matches: 9. CDR1 SGHNT and CDR2 YYREEE were looked up in the germline V gene (reference sequence). A word on this clone: Its antigen remains unidentified. Base qualities are not at hand, and no much larger clone is one base apart.

The cohort was made up of approximately 670 healthy bone marrow donors. At the time of sampling, all cohort members were nominally healthy, though unrecorded immune exposures were likely present. The donor tested CMV seronegative and was one of the 352 seronegative cohort members. Each donor provided a peripheral blood sample, and peripheral blood mononuclear cells were used for TCR beta sequencing. The Qiagen DNeasy Blood Extraction Kit was used to extract genomic DNA from the blood cell samples. The research as a whole found: At a false discovery rate of 0.05, a later analysis linked 16,951 TCR beta sequences to specific HLA alleles. Assigning TCR associations to individual alleles was difficult when HLA alleles, especially DR and DQ, strongly co-occurred. A further reported finding was that TCR beta sequences accurately predicted the HLA-A and HLA-B alleles for most subjects in the first cohort. In a later analysis, the rate of TCR association differed among HLA loci, with DRB1 alleles having the most associated TCRs and HLA-C alleles having the fewest. A later analysis found that most CMV-associated TCR beta chains appeared HLA-restricted, with HLA associations seemingly driven largely by CMV exposure. In a later analysis, HLA-associated TCR beta chains showed more clonal expansion and lower generation probabilities than non-associated chains that were equally common. Most TCR sequences were seen in very few donors, while some public TCRs were found in many individuals. A cluster of highly shared sequence variants was judged likely to represent a technical artifact of the sequencing pipeline. The classifier was reported to diagnose cytomegalovirus status with high specificity and sensitivity in both the original cohort and the validation cohort. In the study, some 160 TCR beta chains were listed as associated with cytomegalovirus. Because HLA typing was unavailable for some donors at each locus, only the typed subset was used in association tests. Because the 87-base-pair reads could not distinguish some IMGT-functional V segments, including TRBV6-2 and TRBV6-3, those segments were excluded. Correlated functional status among segregating V segments might be attributable to linkage disequilibrium, but an unknown experimental factor could not be ruled out. In vitro tests confirmed that a few of the cytomegalovirus-associated TCR beta chains recognize cytomegalovirus antigens. An earlier analysis of roughly 570 of the donors showed that most TCR beta V segments appeared in productive rearrangements either about 87% or about 30% of the time, which broadly matched IMGT annotations. For the cohort, immune exposure information was limited to CMV serostatus. Because counts were too low, seventeen rarely observed V segments, including chromosome 9 orphons, were left out of the earlier analysis of some 640 of the donors. Several of the top co-occurrence clusters appeared to be linked to parvovirus B19, influenza, CMV and Epstein-Barr virus, according to a later analysis. According to the authors, the approach could potentially be generalized to other disease states and immunological phenotypes. In this cohort, only TCR beta chains were sequenced, and detectable features were limited by the absence of alpha or paired-chain data. V-gene and J-gene trimming of TCR beta chains was associated with a missense DCLRE1C variant in a later genetic analysis, and the association was replicated in an independent cohort. According to a later genetic analysis, donors in an Asian-associated ancestry cluster had fewer N-insertions in productive TCRs than the approximately 650-donor mean. Sequencing depth was assumed to be roughly uniform across donors in the presence/absence analyses, though that assumption may not hold.

The receptor was derived from a man aged 35 to 55 in good health and CMV-seronegative. The specimen was PBMCs. The rearranged segments are TRBV5-4 and TRBJ2-1, with 14 bases in between that match TRBD2. In nucleotide form, the sequence is TGTGCCAGCAGCCCGAGGACTAGCGGGAGGATGAGTGAGCAGTTCTTC. Translated, it reads CASSPRTSGRMSEQFF.